The 28 T cell receptor beta chains below were found in one sample sequenced in a study of CD8 T cells in Susac syndrome. Random hexamers primed reverse transcription of about 0.45 to 1 ug RNA. One entry per CDR3 protein results from TCRdb running MiXCR on the immunoSEQ multiplex PCR reads. The table has tens of thousands of distinct CDR3 sequences, 85% to 95% seen once. The sequenced sample was CD8+ T cells from PBMCs. The receptors here all came from a human donor in good health.

This chain joins TRBV20-1 and TRBJ1-1; D is unresolved. The germline gives CDR1 DFQATT, CDR2 SNEGSKA (reference sequence). CDR3 length: 13 residues. V lost 3 bases and J 10 bases, leaving 18 bases between the germline ends. CDR3 residues: CSASLHGLRVAFF. The CDR3 bases are TGCAGTGCTAGTCTTCACGGCCTAAGGGTAGCTTTCTTT.

This clonotype appeared once. This sequence joins TRBV6-1 and TRBJ1-5; no clear D. The CDR3 totals 13 residues. The germline V gene encodes CDR1 MNHNS and CDR2 SASEGT. Between the trimmed V and J ends, which lost 1 base and 5 bases, there was a span of 6 bases. The CDR3 here is CASSEGDYQPQHF. For the CDR3, the DNA is TGTGCCAGCAGTGAAGGTGACTATCAGCCCCAGCATTTT.

The chain joins TRBV4-1 to TRBJ2-1, with 8 bases matching TRBD1. CDR1 and CDR2 (germline): MGHRA, YSYEKL. The length of the CDR3 is 14 residues. V lost 4 bases, J lost 9 bases, and 8 bases stayed unmatched. CDR3: CASSLTITGGEQFF. The CDR3 region has the DNA TGCGCCAGCAGCCTAACGATTACAGGGGGTGAGCAGTTCTTC.

The DNA of the CDR3 is TGTGCCAGCAGCTTGTCCCAGACCGCTACAGATACGCAGTATTTT. Translated: CASSLSQTATDTQYF. V and J are TRBV5-6 and TRBJ2-3; D not certain. The germline gives CDR1 SGHDT, CDR2 YYEEEE. With 1 base removed from V and 3 bases from J, the gap between germline ends came to 12 bases. The CDR3 covers 15 residues.

This rearrangement joins TRBV10-3 to TRBJ2-7; TRBD1 aligns across 10 bases. The CDR3 runs 12 residues. The germline V gene encodes CDR1 ENHRY and CDR2 SYGVKD. V trimming: 10 bases; J trimming: 3 bases; junction bases outside the gene matches: 3. The CDR3 loop reads CATGQGGYEQYF. CDR3 DNA sequence: TGTGCCACTGGACAGGGGGGCTACGAGCAGTACTTC.

J is TRBJ2-2 and V is TRBV27, with a weak D call TRBD1 (6 bases). V gave up 5 bases and J gave up 6 bases, with 13 bases separating them. This CDR3 is 14 amino acids long. CDR1 is MNHEY and CDR2 is SMNVEV in the germline V gene (reference sequence). As DNA, the CDR3 is TGTGCCAGCAGTCCTCGGGACACGGCCGGGGAGCTGTTTTTT. Its translation: CASSPRDTAGELFF.

The chain links TRBV9 to TRBJ1-4; D remains ambiguous. Trimming left V 0 bases short and J 7 bases short, with 10 bases between. The CDR3 totals 14 residues. The V gene's germline CDR1 is SGDLS and CDR2 YYNGEE. CDR3 sequence reads: CASSVDGSVEKLFF. The CDR3 nucleotides read TGTGCCAGCAGCGTAGATGGATCTGTTGAAAAACTGTTTTTT.

The chain employs TRBV5-4 and TRBJ1-2, with 9 bases lining up with TRBD1. Germline V gene sequence: CDR1 SGHNT, CDR2 YYREEE (reference sequence). This CDR3 has 15 residues. Trimming removed 0 bases from V and 6 bases from J; junction bases left unmatched: 6. Written as DNA, the CDR3 is TGTGCCAGCAGCTTGGCCACAGGGGGCTCGGATGGCTACACCTTC. It is translated as CASSLATGGSDGYTF.

The DNA of the CDR3 is TGCGCCAGCAGCCAAGGACATACGGGGGGGCTATACAATGAGCAGTTCTTC. This encodes CASSQGHTGGLYNEQFF. The rearrangement joins TRBV4-3 to TRBJ2-1, with 8 bases lining up with TRBD2. V gave up 1 base and J gave up 4 bases; unmatched junction bases: 9. This CDR3 spans 17 amino acids. The germline V gene encodes CDR1 LGHNA and CDR2 YSLEER.

The chain carries TRBV7-9 and TRBJ2-7; maybe TRBD2 (6 bases). The germline gives CDR1 SEHNR, CDR2 FQNEAQ (reference sequence). There are 15 residues in the CDR3. V lost 5 bases and J 0 bases, leaving 14 bases between the germline ends. The CDR3 DNA is TGTGCCAGCAGCGGGGCGGAGGGCAGCTCCTACGAGCAGTACTTC. This translates into CASSGAEGSSYEQYF.

The chain is built from TRBV13 and TRBJ2-1, with 7 nucleotides matching TRBD1. Germline trimming cut 5 bases from V and 1 base from J; bases unmatched to any gene: 5. The CDR3 has 15 residues. Germline CDR1 reads PRHDT; CDR2 reads FYEKMQ (reference sequence). CDR3 sequence reads: CASSRQGPSYNEQFF. The CDR3 DNA is TGTGCCAGCAGCCGACAGGGTCCTTCCTACAATGAGCAGTTCTTC. Filled out from reference TRBV13 and TRBJ2-1, the complete variable domain reads AAGVIQSPRHLIKEKRETATLKCYPIPRHDTVYWYQQGPGQDPQFLISFYEKMQSDKGSIPDRFSAQQFSDYHSELNMSSLELGDSALYFCASSRQGPSYNEQFFGPGTRLTVL.

This clonotype was found once. This chain connects TRBV9 to TRBJ2-1; no firm D call. Germline CDR1 is SGDLS and CDR2 is YYNGEE. Trimming removed 0 bases at V and 9 bases at J, with 13 bases between. This CDR3 region has 14 residues. The CDR3 sequence: CASSVAFRSIEQFF. In DNA, the CDR3 is TGTGCCAGCAGCGTAGCCTTTAGAAGCATTGAGCAGTTCTTC.

The chain joins TRBV6-1 to TRBJ2-2; 11 nucleotides align to TRBD2. After removal of 7 bases from V and 3 bases from J, the junction contained 7 bases not matched to a gene. Germline values: CDR1 MNHNS, CDR2 SASEGT. The CDR3 runs to 16 residues. The CDR3 here is CASTLELAGDTGELFF. CDR3 DNA: TGTGCCAGCACCCTGGAACTAGCGGGGGACACCGGGGAGCTGTTTTTT.

The CDR3 loop is CASSGPQGGTYNEQFF. The CDR3 nucleotides are TGTGCCAGCAGCGGCCCACAGGGAGGGACATACAATGAGCAGTTCTTC. This chain links TRBV9 with TRBJ2-1; maybe TRBD2 (7 bases). Germline V CDR1 and CDR2: SGDLS, YYNGEE. CDR3 size: 16 residues. V was shortened by 3 bases and J by 4 bases, with 17 bases between the two germline ends.

The gene calls are TRBV12-3 or TRBV12-4 and TRBJ2-1; D uncertain. This CDR3 is 12 amino acids long. V was trimmed by 6 bases and J by 7 bases, leaving 10 bases between them. The CDR3 loop is CASRTFLNEQFF. CDR3 DNA: TGTGCCAGCAGAACCTTCTTAAATGAGCAGTTCTTC.

This sequence joins TRBV12-3 or TRBV12-4 and TRBJ1-1; weak D call: TRBD1 (5 bases). This CDR3 region has 14 residues. V was clipped by 2 bases and J by 5 bases, with 12 bases between them. The CDR3 region has the DNA TGTGCCAGCAGTTTAAACGCAGGGAGGACTGAAGCTTTCTTT. Protein: CASSLNAGRTEAFF.

The V and J genes are TRBV6-5 and TRBJ2-1; D is undetermined. V gave up 3 bases and J gave up 9 bases, with 6 bases separating them. This CDR3 is built from 11 residues. In germline, CDR1 is MNHEY, CDR2 SVGAGI. Here the CDR3 DNA reads TGTGCCAGCAGTTATACCGGTGAGCAGTTCTTC. It yields the protein CASSYTGEQFF.

The chain carries TRBV20-1 and TRBJ1-1; possible D gene TRBD1, 5 bases. With 5 bases removed from V and 1 base from J, the gap between germline ends came to 11 bases. Germline V gene lookup returns CDR1 DFQATT and CDR2 SNEGSKA (reference sequence). The CDR3 runs 13 residues. The CDR3 loop is CSAWEGTNTEAFF. As DNA, the CDR3 is TGCAGTGCTTGGGAGGGGACGAACACTGAAGCTTTCTTT.

The chain links TRBV7-9 to TRBJ2-3, with D possibly TRBD1 on 5 matching bases. V lost 6 bases, J lost 5 bases, and 15 bases lay in between. The length of the CDR3 is 14 residues. Germline CDR1 is SEHNR and CDR2 is FQNEAQ (reference sequence). The CDR3, as DNA: TGTGCCAGCAGACCCAGGGTGGCGGAAGATACGCAGTATTTT. Its protein product is CASRPRVAEDTQYF.

The chain recombines TRBV6-2 or TRBV6-3 with TRBJ2-3; D is possibly TRBD1 or TRBD2 (7 bases each). Germline loops: CDR1 MNHEY, CDR2 SVGEGT. V lost 6 bases, J lost 6 bases, and 19 bases lay in between. The CDR3 is 15 amino acids. In nucleotides, the CDR3 is TGTGCCAGCAGCCCCAGGGGGGAGGGGGCGGATACGCAGTATTTT. It specifies CASSPRGEGADTQYF.

The V call is TRBV4-3, the J call TRBJ2-3, with D unclear. Germline V CDR1 and CDR2: LGHNA, YSLEER. This CDR3 has 15 amino acids. V was pared by 1 base and J by 1 base, with 9 bases between. The CDR3 DNA reads TGCGCCAGCAGCCAAGGGAGCAGCGGCACAGATACGCAGTATTTT. Translating gives CASSQGSSGTDTQYF.

CDR3 coding DNA: TGTGCCAGCAGTTCCCGGGCCGCGAACACTGAAGCTTTCTTT. It translates to CASSSRAANTEAFF. The V gene is TRBV27, the J gene TRBJ1-1, with D uncertain. The CDR3 is made up of 14 amino acids. Looked up from germline, CDR1 is MNHEY and CDR2 is SMNVEV (reference sequence). Trimming stripped 4 bases from V and 1 base from J, with 10 bases between.

This chain uses TRBV6-2 or TRBV6-3 with TRBJ2-5; D is possibly TRBD1 (6 bases). Per the germline V gene, CDR1 is MNHEY and CDR2 is SVGEGT. The V end was cut by 1 base, the J end by 4 bases, with 22 bases between. The CDR3 covers 18 residues. The CDR3 reads CASSYFVRQAFGGETQYF. Written as DNA, the CDR3 is TGTGCCAGCAGTTACTTCGTCCGACAGGCCTTTGGGGGAGAGACCCAGTACTTC.

This chain connects TRBV4-1 to TRBJ2-7; the D gene is possibly TRBD2 (5 bases). CDR1 and CDR2 from the germline V gene are MGHRA and YSYEKL. V dropped 0 bases and J dropped 0 bases, with 12 bases sitting between them. This CDR3 region has 16 residues. CDR3 protein: CASSQESTGSSYEQYF. In DNA, the CDR3 is TGCGCCAGCAGCCAAGAATCGACGGGGAGCTCCTACGAGCAGTACTTC.

The chain joins TRBV12-3 or TRBV12-4 to TRBJ2-7; a possible D gene is TRBD1 (6 bases). CDR3 length: 15 amino acids. V dropped 4 bases and J dropped 3 bases, with 16 bases sitting between them. The chain's CDR3 is CASSYRQADSYEQYF. CDR3 in DNA: TGTGCCAGCAGTTACCGACAGGCCGATAGCTACGAGCAGTACTTC.

The chain uses TRBV9 and TRBJ1-4, with TRBD1 matching over 8 bases. The germline gives CDR1 SGDLS, CDR2 YYNGEE. This CDR3 is 19 amino acids long. With 4 bases clipped from V and 0 bases from J, the junction kept 14 bases outside the gene matches. CDR3 nucleotide sequence: TGTGCCAGCAGCAGATCGGGACAGGCCGGTTCCACAACTAATGAAAAACTGTTTTTT. It is translated as CASSRSGQAGSTTNEKLFF. The variable domain in full, completed from reference TRBV9 and TRBJ1-4, reads DSGVTQTPKHLITATGQRVTLRCSPRSGDLSVYWYQQSLDQGLQFLIQYYNGEERAKGNILERFSAQQFPDLHSELNLSSLELGDSALYFCASSRSGQAGSTTNEKLFFGSGTQLSVL.

The chain combines TRBV29-1 with TRBJ2-3; TRBD2 agrees at 7 bases. CDR1 is SQVTM and CDR2 is ANQGSEA in the germline V gene. This CDR3 contains 13 residues. V gave up 2 bases and J gave up 4 bases; unmatched junction bases: 3. DNA for the CDR3: TGCAGCGTTGAACGCCGGGAGGCAGATACGCAGTATTTT. Protein sequence: CSVERREADTQYF.

The V and J genes are TRBV5-4 and TRBJ2-5; 7 nucleotides agree with TRBD1. The CDR3 consists of 14 residues. Germline CDR1 SGHNT, CDR2 YYREEE (reference sequence). Trimming took 6 bases from V and 4 from J; bases not matched to a gene: 9. The CDR3 reads CASTRQGDLETQYF. CDR3 sequence (DNA): TGTGCCAGCACTCGACAGGGCGATTTAGAGACCCAGTACTTC.